This T cell receptor (beta chain) was captured by sequencing in a study of early T cells in non-severe SARS-CoV-2 infection. For the study at large: Sequenced bulk RNA came from whole blood that was unsorted, and chains were unpaired.

On this clonotype itself: Its specificity is not known.

The CDR3 totals 12 residues. V was trimmed by 0 bases and J by 7 bases, leaving 4 bases between them. Germline V CDR1 and CDR2: SGDLS, YYNGEE. Study-wide findings and caveats: The study's VDJdb matching favored anti-spike CD8 responses and missed private and CD4 specificities.

TCRdb reanalysed the 5' RACE reads using MiXCR and keeps one entry per CDR3 protein. This table has roughly 93,000 distinct CDR3 sequences, around 15% appearing once. Sequenced input: whole blood. The V call is TRBV9, the J call TRBJ2-2; D ambiguous. This receptor was identified in an adult who was a healthcare worker with PCR-confirmed SARS-CoV-2 infection or an uninfected control (not recorded which). The CDR3 sequence is CASSVGDGELFF. The CDR3 DNA reads as TGTGCCAGCAGCGTAGGTGACGGGGAGCTGTTTTTT.